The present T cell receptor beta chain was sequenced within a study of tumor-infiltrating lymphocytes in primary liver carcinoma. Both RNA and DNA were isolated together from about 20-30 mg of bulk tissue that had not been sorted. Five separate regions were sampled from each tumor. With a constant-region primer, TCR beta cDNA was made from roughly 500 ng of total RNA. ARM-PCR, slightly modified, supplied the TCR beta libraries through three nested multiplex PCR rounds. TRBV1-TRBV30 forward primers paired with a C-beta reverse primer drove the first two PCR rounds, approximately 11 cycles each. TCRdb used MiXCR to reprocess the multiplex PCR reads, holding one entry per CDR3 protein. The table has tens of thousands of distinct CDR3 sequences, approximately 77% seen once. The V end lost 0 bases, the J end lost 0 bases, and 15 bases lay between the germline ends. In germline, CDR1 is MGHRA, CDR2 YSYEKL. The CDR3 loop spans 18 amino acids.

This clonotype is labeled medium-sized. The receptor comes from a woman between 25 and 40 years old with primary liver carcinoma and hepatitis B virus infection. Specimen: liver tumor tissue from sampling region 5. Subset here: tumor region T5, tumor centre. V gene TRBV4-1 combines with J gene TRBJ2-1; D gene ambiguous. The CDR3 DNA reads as TGCGCCAGCAGCCAAGAATGGGTCCCCCAGAGCTCCTACAATGAGCAGTTCTTC. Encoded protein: CASSQEWVPQSSYNEQFF.